A single sample is the source of the 7 T cell receptor beta chains below, sequenced in a study of blood T cell repertoires in COVID-19. Sequenced by immunoSEQ multiplex PCR; TCRdb stores in-frame clones only, minus some. The table has 70,000 or so clones, roughly nine tenths seen once. Material: peripheral blood. The receptors shown here come from a man in his fifties or sixties with acute or convalescent COVID-19.

The rearrangement links TRBV19 to TRBJ1-2, with 7 bases identical to TRBD1. V dropped 6 bases and J dropped 3; count of bases not matched to a gene: 10. The germline gives CDR1 LNHDA, CDR2 SQIVND (reference sequence). The CDR3 length is 15 residues. Here the CDR3 reads CASRLSLQGDYGYTF. CDR3 DNA: TGTGCCAGTAGGCTCTCCCTCCAGGGGGACTATGGCTACACCTTC.

This chain uses TRBV4-1 with TRBJ2-3; 14 bases align to TRBD2. Germline V gene data show CDR1 as MGHRA and CDR2 as YSYEKL. The CDR3 covers 20 residues. The V and J ends lost 3 bases and 3 bases, in that order; junction bases with no gene match: 14. The CDR3 DNA reads as TGCGCCAGCAGCCAGGGGACTAGCGGGAGTGGACGGCCAAGGACAGATACGCAGTATTTT. Protein sequence: CASSQGTSGSGRPRTDTQYF.

The chain links TRBV27 to TRBJ1-2, with 8 positions matching TRBD1. V trimming: 2 bases; J trimming: 4 bases; junction bases outside the gene matches: 3. CDR1 is MNHEY and CDR2 is SMNVEV in the germline V gene (reference sequence). The CDR3 spans 14 residues. The CDR3 DNA is TGTGCCAGCAGTTTAATCGGACAGGGCTATGGCTACACCTTC. Residues: CASSLIGQGYGYTF.

The count of this clone is one. The chain employs TRBV3-1 (or the pseudogene TRBV3-2) and TRBJ2-5; no firm D call. Germline V gene sequence: CDR1 LGHDT, CDR2 YNNKEL (reference sequence). CDR3 length equals 14 residues. Trimming shortened V by 4 bases and J by 5 bases, and 14 bases separated the two germline ends. The CDR3 reads CASSPSRREETQYF. The CDR3 DNA reads TGTGCCAGCAGCCCCTCCCGCCGTGAGGAGACCCAGTACTTC.

The chain carries TRBV29-1 and TRBJ1-4; weak D call: TRBD1 (5 bases). Per germline, CDR1 SQVTM and CDR2 ANQGSEA. The CDR3 is 13 amino acids. V lost 7 bases to trimming and J lost 5 bases, with 14 bases between them. DNA for the CDR3: TGCAGCGCATCGACAGCATCAAATGAAAAACTGTTTTTT. This gives the protein CSASTASNEKLFF.

DNA of the CDR3: TGTGCCAGCAGCTTCCCCGGGACTAGCGGGAGGAATGAGCAGTTCTTC. Encoded protein: CASSFPGTSGRNEQFF. The chain has TRBV5-4 and TRBJ2-1, with 15 bases that match TRBD2. This CDR3 has 16 amino acids. Germline V lookup: CDR1 SGHNT, CDR2 YYREEE (reference sequence). V was clipped by 2 bases and J by 7 bases; unmatched bases: 4.

The chain uses TRBV27 and TRBJ1-2, with D possibly being TRBD1 (5 bases). Deletions cut 6 bases from V and 4 bases from J, with 12 bases between. Germline V gene sequence: CDR1 MNHEY, CDR2 SMNVEV (reference sequence). The CDR3 contains 13 residues. The CDR3 DNA is TGTGCCAGCAGCTTCGGGGGGACCTATGGCTACACCTTC. Translating it yields CASSFGGTYGYTF.